This is a list of T cell receptor beta chains from one sample in a study of T cells expressing NK-cell markers. For each CDR3 protein, TCRdb gives one entry from its re-call of the 5' RACE reads, without DNA. Its table lists over 200,000 distinct CDR3 sequences. Source material: blood T cells: a sorted CD56 or NKG2C T cell subset, CD4+ or CD8+ T cells, or bulk PBMC T cells (not recorded which). The receptors come from a man younger than 35 in good health. CDR3s include the opening cysteine and the closing phenylalanine or tryptophan.

TRBJ2-7 | TRBV20-1 | CSAIVAGPVSEQYF
TRBJ2-3 | TRBV19 | CASSIGVAATDTQYF
TRBJ2-3 | TRBV11-2 | CASSLGAVDTQYF
TRBJ2-1 | TRBV24-1 | CATSDSGTPSYNEQFF
TRBJ2-2 | TRBV10-2 | CASSGRGGPTGELFF
TRBJ2-3 | TRBV6-1 | CASRPTPTGYLGDTQYF
TRBJ2-5 | TRBV29-1 | CSVRHSQETQYF
TRBJ2-7 | TRBV29-1 | CSATSGQTTYEQYF
TRBJ1-2 | TRBV12-3/TRBV12-4 | CASSPGEGYGYTF
TRBJ2-5 | TRBV11-2 | CASNLAARETQYF
TRBJ2-1 | TRBV7-8 | CASSFSSGTSGSAEQFF
TRBJ2-7 | TRBV6-1 | CASRVMGELGEQYF
TRBJ2-2 | TRBV4-3 | CASSQEGTVTGELFF
TRBJ2-1 | TRBV2 | CASSEPNGAIGEQFF
TRBJ2-5 | TRBV5-4 | CASSLYRGMGEETQYF
TRBJ2-3 | TRBV24-1 | CATSDPPGLAGGPTDTQYF
TRBJ1-5 | TRBV12-3/TRBV12-4 | CASSLGGASNQPQHF
TRBJ2-5 | TRBV10-3 | CAITAPPQETQYF
TRBJ2-3 | TRBV29-1 | CSVDIGGTDTQYF
TRBJ2-7 | TRBV20-1 | CSARVVVGQGAQGQYF
TRBJ1-5 | TRBV19 | CASSIQQRRNQPQHF
TRBJ1-6 | TRBV12-3/TRBV12-4 | CASSLTGNNSPLHF
TRBJ2-1 | TRBV24-1 | CATSDFGQGVYEQFF
TRBJ2-7 | TRBV7-9 | CASSLDVTGARQYF
TRBJ1-3 | TRBV12-3/TRBV12-4 | CALVAGGNTIYF